This TCR beta chain came from a study of T cells in Graves' hyperthyroidism and ophthalmopathy. On this clonotype itself: This may be a read error: a much more frequent sequence differs by one nucleotide.

Together with thyroid ultrasound, orbital computed tomography, serum thyroxine and TRAb, clinical symptoms were used for diagnoses. The CDR3 extends over 17 amino acids. V dropped 0 bases and J dropped 4; count of bases not matched to a gene: 10. Germline V gene lookup returns CDR1 DFQATT and CDR2 SNEGSKA (reference sequence). Authors of the study amplified TCR beta CDR3 regions from RNA transcripts. Researchers ran a first-round RT-PCR on the TCR CDR3 using the HTBI primer set. From the multiplex PCR reads, TCRdb called clonotypes with MiXCR, one entry per CDR3 protein. The data contain roughly 300,000 distinct CDR3 sequences, approximately 15% of them singletons.

This receptor was taken from a woman in her thirties with Graves' hyperthyroidism. Sample: blood. The rearrangement links TRBV20-1 to TRBJ2-3; TRBD2 matches at 10 bases. Here the CDR3 reads CSARDRLAGASSDTQYF. The CDR3 nucleotides read TGCAGTGCTAGAGATCGTCTAGCGGGAGCGAGCTCAGATACGCAGTATTTT.